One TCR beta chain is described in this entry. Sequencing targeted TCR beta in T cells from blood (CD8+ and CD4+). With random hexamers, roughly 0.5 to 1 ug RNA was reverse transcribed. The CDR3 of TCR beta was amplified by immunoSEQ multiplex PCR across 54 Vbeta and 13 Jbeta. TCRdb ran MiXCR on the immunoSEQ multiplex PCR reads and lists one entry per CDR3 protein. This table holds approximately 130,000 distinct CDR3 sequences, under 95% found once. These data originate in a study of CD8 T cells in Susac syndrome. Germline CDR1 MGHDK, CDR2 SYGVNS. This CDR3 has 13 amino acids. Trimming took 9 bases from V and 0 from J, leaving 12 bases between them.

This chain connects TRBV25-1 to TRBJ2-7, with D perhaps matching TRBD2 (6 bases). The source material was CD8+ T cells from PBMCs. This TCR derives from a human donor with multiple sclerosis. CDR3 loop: CASGQGLSYEQYF. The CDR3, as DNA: TGTGCCAGTGGGCAGGGACTCTCCTACGAGCAGTACTTC.